This T cell receptor beta chain appears in the sequencing data of a study of CD8 T cells in ankylosing spondylitis. Findings and caveats of the study: Several highly homologous variants formed a TCR beta motif that appeared characteristic of ankylosing spondylitis blood. Disease-linked clones proved CD8+ and comparatively uncommon in peripheral blood. In synovial fluid and blood from reactive arthritis, some motif variants were previously reported. Reportedly, significant enrichment of disease-linked clones occurred in matched ankylosing spondylitis synovial fluid.

Germline assignment: CDR1 MNHEY and CDR2 SMNVEV (reference sequence). The CDR3 has 11 residues. Deletions cut 7 bases from V and 7 bases from J, with 9 bases between. Preparation of TCR beta libraries was done by quantitative 5'-RACE with molecular barcodes. TCRdb reprocessed the 5' RACE reads via MiXCR and lists one record per CDR3 protein. The top ten clones hold over 6.5% of a sample with over 450,000 distinct CDR3 sequences, roughly 13% of them seen once. Concerning this clonotype itself: The antigen remains unidentified.

The receptor's source is a male donor with ankylosing spondylitis. J is TRBJ2-3 and V is TRBV27, with a tentative D call TRBD1 (5 bases). Sequenced: blood, either unsorted or a sorted T cell fraction (not recorded which). CDR3 sequence: CASNTGYTQYF. The CDR3 DNA sequence: TGTGCCAGCAATACAGGTTATACGCAGTATTTT.